Sequencing of this T cell receptor (beta chain) was carried out in a study of a mutant IDH1 vaccine in newly diagnosed glioma. Study-level background: Beginning 4-6 weeks after radiotherapy alone, or with temozolomide cycles, vaccination took place. Patients' prior therapy spanned radiotherapy, temozolomide, or both; most underwent both. Week 35 was safety follow-up visit V12; week 47 was end-of-study visit V13.

Clones were read by immunoSEQ multiplex PCR, and TCRdb kept only the in-frame ones, dropping some. The sample lists around 60,000 clones, roughly 76% occurring once. Concerning this clone itself: Its specificity is not known.

Noted time point: week 35, safety follow-up. All doses held 300 ug of mutant IDH1 20-mer peptide, with topical imiquimod. Diagnosis in the donors showed new WHO grade 3 or 4 astrocytomas that were IDH1-mutant and ATRX-lost. In germline, CDR1 is SGHVS, CDR2 FNYEAQ. Trimming stripped 2 bases from V and 2 bases from J, with 18 bases between. The CDR3 has 17 residues. This TCR came from a man between 35 and 55 years old with glioma. This rearrangement joins TRBV7-6 to TRBJ2-5; D gene unclear. The sample here was PBMCs, taken from a glioma patient whose treatment included an IDH1 peptide vaccine. In DNA, the CDR3 is TGTGCCAGCAGCTTATACCACCAGTTCAAACAGCAAGAGACCCAGTACTTC. Translation gives CASSLYHQFKQQETQYF.